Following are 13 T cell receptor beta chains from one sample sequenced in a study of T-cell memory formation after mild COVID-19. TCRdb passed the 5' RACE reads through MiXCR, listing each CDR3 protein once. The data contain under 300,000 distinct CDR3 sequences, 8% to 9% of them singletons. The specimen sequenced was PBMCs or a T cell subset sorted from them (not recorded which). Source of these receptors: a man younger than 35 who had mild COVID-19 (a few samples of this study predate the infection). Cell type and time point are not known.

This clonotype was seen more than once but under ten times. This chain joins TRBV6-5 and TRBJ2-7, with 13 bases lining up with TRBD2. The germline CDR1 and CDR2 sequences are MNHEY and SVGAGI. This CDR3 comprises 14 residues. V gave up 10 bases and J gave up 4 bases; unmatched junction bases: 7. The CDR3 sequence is CATAGTSGVYEQYF. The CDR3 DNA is TGTGCCACCGCCGGGACTAGCGGGGTTTACGAGCAGTACTTC.

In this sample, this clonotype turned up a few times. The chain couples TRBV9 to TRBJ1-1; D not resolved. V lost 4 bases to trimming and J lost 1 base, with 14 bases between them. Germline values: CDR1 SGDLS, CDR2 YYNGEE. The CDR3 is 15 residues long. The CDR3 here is CASSSTPGGNTEAFF. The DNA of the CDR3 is TGTGCCAGCAGCTCCACCCCCGGTGGGAACACTGAAGCTTTCTTT.

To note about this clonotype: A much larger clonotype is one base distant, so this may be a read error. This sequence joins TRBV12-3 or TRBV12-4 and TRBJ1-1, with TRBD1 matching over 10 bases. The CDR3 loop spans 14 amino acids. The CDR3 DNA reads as TGTGCCAGAAGTTCGCGGGACAGGGGCACTGAAGCTTTCTTT. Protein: CARSSRDRGTEAFF.

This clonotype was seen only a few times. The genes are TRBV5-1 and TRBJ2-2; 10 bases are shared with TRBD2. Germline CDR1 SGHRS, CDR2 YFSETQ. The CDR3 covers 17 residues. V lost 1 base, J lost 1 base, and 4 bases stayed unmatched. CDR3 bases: TGCGCCAGCAGCTTGACACTAGCGGGGATGAACACCGGGGAGCTGTTTTTT. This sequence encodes CASSLTLAGMNTGELFF.

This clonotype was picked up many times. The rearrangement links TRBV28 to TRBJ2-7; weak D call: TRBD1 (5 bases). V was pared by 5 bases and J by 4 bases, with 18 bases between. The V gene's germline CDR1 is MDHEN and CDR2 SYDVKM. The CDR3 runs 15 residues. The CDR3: CASSDTLGAFYEQYV. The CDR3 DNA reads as TGTGCCAGCAGTGACACCTTAGGGGCCTTTTACGAGCAGTACGTC.

The DNA of the CDR3 is TGCGCCAGCAGCTCAAGGACAGGGGGGACTGAAGCTTTCTTT. Amino acid sequence: CASSSRTGGTEAFF. V is TRBV5-1 and J is TRBJ1-1; 10 bases map to TRBD1. CDR3 length equals 14 residues. Per germline, CDR1 SGHRS and CDR2 YFSETQ. V lost 3 bases and J lost 5; bases outside the gene matches: 4.

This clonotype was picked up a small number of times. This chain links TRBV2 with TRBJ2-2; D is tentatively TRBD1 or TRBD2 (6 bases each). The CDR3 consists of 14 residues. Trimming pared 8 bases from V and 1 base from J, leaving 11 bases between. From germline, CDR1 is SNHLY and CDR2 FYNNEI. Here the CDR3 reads CASGGRGNTGELFF. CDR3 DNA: TGTGCCAGCGGGGGGCGCGGGAACACCGGGGAGCTGTTTTTT.

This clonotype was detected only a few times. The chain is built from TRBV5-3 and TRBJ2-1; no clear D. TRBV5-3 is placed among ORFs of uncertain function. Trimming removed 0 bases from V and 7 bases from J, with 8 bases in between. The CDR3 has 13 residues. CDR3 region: CARSLGKLNEQFF. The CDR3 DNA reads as TGTGCCAGAAGCTTGGGGAAGCTGAATGAGCAGTTCTTC.

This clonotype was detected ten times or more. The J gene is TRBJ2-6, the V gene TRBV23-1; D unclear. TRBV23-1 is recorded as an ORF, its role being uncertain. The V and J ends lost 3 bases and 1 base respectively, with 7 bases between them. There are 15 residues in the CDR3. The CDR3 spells CASSQIGSGANVLTF. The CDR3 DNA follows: TGCGCCAGCAGTCAGATAGGGTCTGGGGCCAACGTCCTGACTTTC.

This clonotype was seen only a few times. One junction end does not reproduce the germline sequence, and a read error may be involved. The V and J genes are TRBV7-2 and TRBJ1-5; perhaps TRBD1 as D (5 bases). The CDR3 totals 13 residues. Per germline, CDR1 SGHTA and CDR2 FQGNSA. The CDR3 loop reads CASSLGTGGPQHF. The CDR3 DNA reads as TGTGCCAGCAGTTTAGGGACCGGCGGACCCCAGCATTTT.

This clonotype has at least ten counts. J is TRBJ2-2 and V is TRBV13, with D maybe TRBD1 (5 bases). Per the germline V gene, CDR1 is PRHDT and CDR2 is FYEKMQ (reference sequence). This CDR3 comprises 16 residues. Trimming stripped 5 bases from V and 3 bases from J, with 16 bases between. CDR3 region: CASSEPQGGDTGELFF. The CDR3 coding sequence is TGTGCCAGCAGCGAGCCTCAGGGTGGAGACACCGGGGAGCTGTTTTTT.

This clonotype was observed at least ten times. CDR3 residues: CASSLQGASNQPQHF. CDR3 sequence (DNA): TGCGCCAGCAGCTTGCAGGGGGCTAGCAATCAGCCCCAGCATTTT. V gene TRBV5-1 combines with J gene TRBJ1-5, with TRBD1 identical over 8 bases. V lost 1 base to trimming and J lost 0 bases; unmatched junction nucleotides: 0. This CDR3 is 15 amino acids long. The V gene's germline CDR1 is SGHRS and CDR2 YFSETQ.

In nucleotides, the CDR3 is TGTGCCACCAAAAGGGACCCTTTCTACGAGCAGTACTTC. It is translated as CATKRDPFYEQYF. The chain joins TRBV10-3 to TRBJ2-7; D assignment may be TRBD1 or TRBD2 (5 bases each). Germline lookup yields CDR1 ENHRY and CDR2 SYGVKD. The V and J ends lost 10 bases and 3 bases respectively, with 16 bases between them. This CDR3 spans 13 amino acids.